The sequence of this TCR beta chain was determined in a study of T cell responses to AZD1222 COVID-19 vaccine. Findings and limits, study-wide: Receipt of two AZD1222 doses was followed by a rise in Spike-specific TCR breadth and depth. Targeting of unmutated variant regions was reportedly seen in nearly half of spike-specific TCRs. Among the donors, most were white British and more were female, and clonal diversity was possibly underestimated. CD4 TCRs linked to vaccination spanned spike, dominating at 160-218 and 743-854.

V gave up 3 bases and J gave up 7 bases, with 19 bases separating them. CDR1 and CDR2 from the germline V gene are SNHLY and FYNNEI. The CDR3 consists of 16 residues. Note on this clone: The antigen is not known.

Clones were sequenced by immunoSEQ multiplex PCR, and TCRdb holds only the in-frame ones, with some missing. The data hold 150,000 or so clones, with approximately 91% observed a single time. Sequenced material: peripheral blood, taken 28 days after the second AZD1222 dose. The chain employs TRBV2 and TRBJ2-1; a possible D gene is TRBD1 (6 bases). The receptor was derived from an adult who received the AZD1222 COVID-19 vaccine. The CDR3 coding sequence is TGTGCCAGCAGTGACCTGACAGGTTACCGAGAGAATGAGCAGTTCTTC. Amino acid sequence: CASSDLTGYRENEQFF.